Listed below are T cell receptor beta chains from one sample, sequenced in a study of T cell responses to AZD1222 COVID-19 vaccine. Assay: immunoSEQ multiplex PCR; the TCRdb copy retains only in-frame clones and omits some. The data contain 85,000 to 120,000 clones, 86% of them singletons. Sequenced material: peripheral blood, taken on day 0 of AZD1222 vaccination. All receptors come from an adult in good health. The CDR3 runs from the conserved cysteine through the conserved F or W. The D gene is left open where the match is weak. Some rows have no size entry. The others give once, few or many, or a class for an expanded clone.

>.|TRBV2|TRBJ1-2|.
TGTGCCAGCAGGCAGTCGGGTCTCTACACCTTC
CASRQSGLYTF
>TRBD1|TRBV28|TRBJ1-5|.
TGTGCCAGCAGTCTGAGACAGGGAGGCAATCAGCCCCAGCATTTT
CASSLRQGGNQPQHF
>TRBD1|TRBV3-1/TRBV3-2|TRBJ2-3|.
TGTGCCAGCAGCCCAAGGACAGGTAGCACAGATACGCAGTATTTT
CASSPRTGSTDTQYF
>.|TRBV6-5|TRBJ1-1|.
TGTGCCAGCAGAAACAGGGTTTCCATGAACACTGAAGCTTTCTTT
CASRNRVSMNTEAFF
>TRBD1|TRBV6-5|TRBJ1-2|.
TGTGCCAGCAGTTCCTACAGGGGGAGCTATGGCTACACCTTC
CASSSYRGSYGYTF
>.|TRBV9|TRBJ2-3|.
TGTGCCAGCAGCGTGCAGACTCTGTTCACAGATACGCAGTATTTT
CASSVQTLFTDTQYF
>.|TRBV7-9|TRBJ1-4|.
TGTGCCAGCAGCTTGCGAGCAGGGGCAAATGAAAAACTGTTTTTT
CASSLRAGANEKLFF
>TRBD1|TRBV5-4|TRBJ2-1|.
TGTGCCAGCAGCTTGGACAGGGGATACAATGAGCAGTTCTTC
CASSLDRGYNEQFF
>.|TRBV24-1|TRBJ2-2|.
TGTGCCACCAGTGATTTTTCTAGGGGAAAAACCGGGGAGCTGTTTTTT
CATSDFSRGKTGELFF
>.|TRBV28|TRBJ2-7|once
TGTGCCAGCAGTTTCATAGGGACTGGTTCCTACGAGCAGTACTTC
CASSFIGTGSYEQYF
>.|TRBV5-1|TRBJ1-1|.
TGCGCCAGCAGCTTGGGCCTACGAACCACTGAAGCTTTCTTT
CASSLGLRTTEAFF
>TRBD2|TRBV12-3/TRBV12-4|TRBJ2-1|.
TGTGCCAGCAGTTTAACTAGCGTGGGTGAGCAGTTCTTC
CASSLTSVGEQFF
>TRBD2|TRBV2|TRBJ2-1|.
TGTGCCAGCTCGTTCGCCCGGGCTAGCGGGAGAAGAAATGAGCAGTTCTTC
CASSFARASGRRNEQFF
>.|TRBV7-2|TRBJ1-2|.
TGTGCCAGCAGCTTCTCCGGGACACTGGCATATGGCTACACCTTC
CASSFSGTLAYGYTF
>.|TRBV5-1|TRBJ2-7|.
TGCGCCAGCAGACAAACTGACACCTGGGGTTCGTACGAGCAGTACTTC
CASRQTDTWGSYEQYF
>.|TRBV2|TRBJ2-2|.
TGTGCCAGCAGGGGACTGGGACAGAACACCGGGGAGCTGTTTTTT
CASRGLGQNTGELFF
>TRBD1|TRBV2|TRBJ1-4|.
TGTGCCAGCAAGGGACAGGGTAATGAAAAACTGTTTTTT
CASKGQGNEKLFF